A selection of T cell receptor beta chains follows, all from one sample in a study of regulatory T cells in long-lasting Graves disease. In TCRdb, the multiplex PCR reads were re-called with MiXCR into one record per CDR3 protein. The sample records 400,000 to 550,000 distinct CDR3 sequences, over 15% being singletons. The same specimen was also included in a second study, on T cells in Graves' hyperthyroidism and ophthalmopathy.

The source material was peripheral blood mononuclear cells (PBMCs), sampled at new diagnosis, from a patient treated with antithyroid drugs. The origin of the receptors is a woman younger than 35 with Graves disease. The CDR3 runs from the conserved cysteine through the conserved F or W. The D gene is left open where the match is weak. Size is omitted from some rows. Given values are once, few, many or a class for expanded clones.

v_call	j_call	d_call	clone_size	cdr3_aa	cdr3_nt
TRBV19	TRBJ1-2	.	.	CASNDRGEGYTF	TGTGCCAGTAACGATCGAGGGGAAGGCTACACCTTC
TRBV3-1	TRBJ2-5	.	few	CASSQDLGREETQYF	TGTGCCAGCAGCCAAGATCTGGGGCGGGAAGAGACCCAGTACTTC
TRBV20-1	TRBJ2-4	.	many	CSASFDKRLVF	TGCAGTGCTAGTTTTGACAAGCGACTTGTCTTC
TRBV5-1	TRBJ2-7	.	.	CASSPEGGPYEQYF	TGCGCCAGCAGCCCGGAGGGGGGCCCCTACGAGCAGTACTTC
TRBV20-1	TRBJ2-7	.	many	CSARKVGYEQYF	TGCAGTGCTAGAAAGGTTGGTTACGAGCAGTACTTC
TRBV5-1	TRBJ2-5	.	.	CASSSTQLGETQYF	TGCGCCAGCAGCTCGACCCAATTAGGAGAGACCCAGTACTTC
TRBV29-1	TRBJ1-2	.	.	CSVEDERAITNYGYTF	TGCAGCGTTGAAGATGAGCGCGCGATCACTAACTATGGCTACACCTTC
TRBV7-2	TRBJ2-2	.	.	CASSLLANPPGELFF	TGTGCCAGCAGCTTATTAGCTAACCCCCCCGGGGAGCTGTTTTTT
TRBV6-9	TRBJ2-7	.	many	CASSYGQGHSYEQYF	TGTGCCAGCAGTTACGGGCAGGGACATTCCTACGAGCAGTACTTC
TRBV7-6	TRBJ1-1	.	many	CASSLATMNTEAFF	TGTGCCAGCAGCTTAGCCACCATGAACACTGAAGCTTTCTTT
TRBV19	TRBJ2-3	TRBD1	few	CASSSPPGQSTDTQYF	TGTGCCAGTAGTAGCCCGCCGGGACAGAGCACAGATACGCAGTATTTT
TRBV5-5	TRBJ2-5	TRBD2	.	CASSGGLAEGETQYF	TGTGCCAGCAGCGGGGGACTAGCGGAGGGGGAGACCCAGTACTTC
TRBV5-4	TRBJ2-3	.	few	CASSLDQESTDTQYF	TGTGCCAGCAGCTTGGACCAGGAAAGCACAGATACGCAGTATTTT
TRBV7-2	TRBJ2-3	TRBD2	few	CASSYRTSGRVTDTQYF	TGTGCCAGCAGTTACAGGACTAGCGGGAGGGTCACAGATACGCAGTATTTT
TRBV12-3/TRBV12-4	TRBJ2-2	.	many	CASSLIFRPELFF	TGTGCCAGCAGTTTGATCTTCAGACCGGAGCTGTTTTTT
TRBV6-1	TRBJ1-2	.	many	CASSPPARVGGVGYTF	TGTGCCAGCAGTCCTCCGGCGAGGGTGGGAGGCGTTGGCTACACCTTC
TRBV6-1	TRBJ1-5	TRBD1	.	CASIRTGLNYNQPQHF	TGTGCCAGCATACGGACAGGGCTGAACTACAATCAGCCCCAGCATTTT
TRBV28	TRBJ2-3	TRBD1	many	CASSSLRDRVGTSTDTQYF	TGTGCCAGCAGTTCACTGCGTGACAGGGTGGGAACGAGCACAGATACGCAGTATTTT
TRBV6-9	TRBJ2-7	TRBD2	.	CASSSSAGGPGEQYF	TGTGCCAGCAGTTCGTCAGCGGGAGGGCCGGGCGAGCAGTACTTC
TRBV18	TRBJ1-2	.	few	CASSPGRADGYTF	TGTGCCAGCTCACCCGGTCGAGCCGATGGCTACACCTTC
TRBV27	TRBJ2-7	TRBD2	.	CASSISAGGPYEQYF	TGTGCCAGCAGTATCTCCGCGGGAGGGCCCTACGAGCAGTACTTC
TRBV5-6	TRBJ2-1	TRBD2	.	CASSLEALAGMEDEQFF	TGTGCCAGCAGCTTGGAGGCGCTAGCGGGAATGGAGGATGAGCAGTTCTTC
TRBV9	TRBJ2-7	.	.	CASSVQDGYEQYF	TGTGCCAGCAGCGTTCAAGATGGCTACGAGCAGTACTTC
TRBV5-1	TRBJ2-1	TRBD2	once	CASSLWTSGSSYNEQFF	TGCGCCAGCAGCTTGTGGACTAGCGGGAGCTCCTACAATGAGCAGTTCTTC
TRBV5-1	TRBJ1-5	TRBD1	once	CASSPLGRGLSQPQHF	TGCGCCAGCAGCCCCTTGGGCAGGGGGCTTTCTCAGCCCCAGCATTTT
TRBV6-5	TRBJ2-3	TRBD1	many	CASSYRAGGNTDTQYF	TGTGCCAGCAGTTACAGGGCAGGGGGCAACACAGATACGCAGTATTTT
TRBV20-1	TRBJ1-1	.	.	CSARDMKGGYTEAFF	TGCAGTGCTAGAGATATGAAGGGCGGGTACACTGAAGCTTTCTTT
TRBV25-1	TRBJ2-5	TRBD1	.	CASSDTDRGMGTQYF	TGTGCCAGCAGTGACACCGACAGGGGGATGGGGACCCAGTACTTC
TRBV5-1	TRBJ2-2	.	few	CASSFHRAGDTGELFF	TGCGCCAGCAGCTTCCACAGGGCTGGGGACACCGGGGAGCTGTTTTTT